This T cell receptor (beta chain) was sequenced in a study of OX40 agonist ivuxolimab in advanced cancers. Looking at the study overall: Across the patients, intravenous ivuxolimab was delivered every 2 weeks at 0.01 to 10 mg/kg. The group had a mean age of 60 years, ranged from roughly 23 to 85, and was 80% to 85% male. There were three patients with partial responses, one having hepatocellular carcinoma and two cutaneous melanoma. Study-wide results and limits: Also present in some nonresponders was a low level of normalized T-cell clonal expansion.

The CDR3 has 16 amino acids. The germline gives CDR1 SQVTM, CDR2 ANQGSEA. The V gene lost 6 bases and the J gene lost 2 bases, with 21 bases spanning the gap. As for this clone: The antigen is unknown.

The repertoire was sequenced with immunoSEQ multiplex PCR; TCRdb's copy has only in-frame clones and lacks some. The sample holds 55,000 to 85,000 clones, just over 85% seen once. The origin of this receptor is an adult with an advanced solid tumor such as melanoma, head and neck, liver or kidney cancer. This chain connects TRBV29-1 to TRBJ2-3; a weak D match, TRBD1 (6 bases). Sample: CD4+ or CD8+ T cells sorted from blood, taken in a trial of the OX40 agonist ivuxolimab. CDR3 protein: CSVWGQMSRPTDTQYF. The CDR3 DNA reads as TGCAGCGTCTGGGGACAAATGAGCCGACCCACAGATACGCAGTATTTT.